The text below deals with one T cell receptor beta chain. Its antigen is currently unknown. The PCR was carried out with 60 Vbeta primers and 13 Jbeta primers. In the study's own analysis: Unique TCR beta chains numbered approximately 76 million in a later analysis, with approximately 10 million shared. Method: immunoSEQ multiplex PCR; TCRdb's copy keeps in-frame clones and lacks some. That table furnishes V, J and clone size, whereas the DNA furnished D and trimming. The listing records more than 140,000 clones. This entry belongs to a study of cytomegalovirus exposure and HLA in healthy donors. Looking at the study overall: The Caucasian-associated ancestry cluster held roughly 80% of some 420 genotyped donors. Notes on the study in general: Evidence from a later analysis indicated that most CMV-associated TCR beta chains looked HLA-restricted.

The sequencing input was PBMCs. This receptor was taken from a woman aged 18-29 years in good health and CMV-seronegative.

CDR3 nucleotide sequence: TGTGCCAGCAGCTTACGCAAAAAGGGACAGTATAATGAAAAACTGTTTTTT. As protein: CASSLRKKGQYNEKLFF. This chain connects TRBV13 to TRBJ1-4; TRBD1 agrees at 7 bases. The germline V gene encodes CDR1 PRHDT and CDR2 FYEKMQ (reference sequence). This CDR3 contains 17 residues. J was trimmed by 4 bases and V by 2 bases; bases with no gene match: 10.